This T cell receptor beta chain comes out of a study of CD8+ T cells in alopecia areata (dated 2018 in TCRdb). Regarding the research as a whole: Treated patients were enrolled in an open-label pilot trial of oral tofacitinib, 5 to 10 mg twice daily, for moderate-to-severe alopecia areata. Tofacitinib was administered for 6 to 18 months, and 6 months of follow-up off drug were then conducted to assess delayed response and recurrence. For the treated patients, the SALT score, which quantifies what percentage of scalp surface area is affected, served as the measure of disease severity. To study T cell clonal expansion in alopecia areata, the researchers applied high-throughput TCRbeta sequencing to both the C3H/HeJ mouse model and human patients. In humans, TCRbeta sequencing was performed on scalp tissue and on sorted CD4+ and CD8+ peripheral blood T cells from healthy controls and from patients with patchy or totalis/universalis alopecia areata. Tofacitinib-treated patients had biopsies at baseline and at 4 and 24 weeks of treatment, with a later scalp biopsy in several patients. Clonality in the scalp was compared among normal scalp (n=4), patchy alopecia areata scalp (n=8), and alopecia totalis/universalis scalp (n=8). RNA was obtained with the PAXgene miRNA kit for fixed scalp, the miRNeasy kit for PBMCs, and the RNeasy kit for mouse skin. TCRbeta CDR3 regions were amplified by immunoSEQ multiplex PCR using 35 Vbeta forward and 13 Jbeta reverse primers. Broader findings and caveats from the paper: Higher clonality and more expanded CD8+ clones were observed in lesional scalp than in normal scalp, particularly in alopecia totalis/universalis, a finding suggestive of antigenic drive. Shared TCR sequences between patients were less evident than in mice, which may be partly attributable to HLA diversity in the patient population. Tofacitinib significantly decreased scalp clonality and the number of expanded CD8+ clones among the top 100 scalp clones. During tofacitinib treatment, many expanded lesional clones stuck around in both scalp and blood, and this persistence may partly explain why relapse happens after treatment is stopped. Resident alphabeta T cells in normal human skin are also sequenced, complicating scalp TCR repertoire analysis, unlike mouse skin dominated by gammadelta T cells. The treated cohort was small, with a single nonresponder, so links between baseline CD8+ expansion and response need larger studies.

Library creation used the immunoSEQ multiplex PCR assay. For TCR sequencing, RNA was extracted from every sample and reverse transcribed into cDNA to serve as template. First-strand cDNA was synthesized with SuperScript III using a 2:1 mix of oligo-dT and random hexamers. A synthetic immune receptor repertoire was used to measure amplification bias, and any remaining bias was corrected computationally. In the original analysis: Raw reads were preprocessed for error removal, and CDR3 was defined according to IMGT conventions as running from the conserved cysteine to phenylalanine. Clonality was computed as 1 minus the Shannon entropy, with the entropy normalized by log2 of the number of productive unique TCRs. Whether scalp clones were CD4 or CD8 was inferred by matching scalp TCRbeta sequences against CD4 and CD8 repertoires sorted from blood. This immuneACCESS table, as held by TCRdb, lists in-frame sequences with V and J called but not all clones. Of the missing ones, under half trace to an unresolved V gene in checked studies; the others have no known cause. V, J and clone size reflect that table, while D and trimming were determined from the DNA. The sample table holds fewer than 200,000 clones, of which less than 75% were seen once. 16% of the sample is taken by the ten largest.

The table lists this clone with a few counts. Its antigen remains undetermined. Base-call qualities are not available, and no considerably larger clone is one nucleotide away. The CDR3, from cysteine to phenylalanine, totals 12 residues. Of the read, only the CDR3 DNA is kept; its 36 bases are in frame from base 1. Trimming takes 4 bases from V and 4 bases from J, and the germline ends sit 11 bases apart. CDR1 and CDR2 were assigned from the germline V gene as SQVTM and ANQGSEA. Per the publication, the treatment or condition label means: oral pan-JAK inhibitor, 5-10 mg twice daily. Lesional scalp punch biopsies and peripheral blood were collected from alopecia areata patients. PBMCs were isolated by density centrifugation and stained for CD3, CD4 and CD8, and CD4+ and CD8+ T cells were sorted on a FACSAria.

This sample comprised CD4+ T cells sorted from blood, obtained between weeks 55 and 65, from a patient treated with tofacitinib. Recombination linked TRBV29-1 to TRBJ2-7; the D segment could be TRBD2, given 5 matching bases. The clonotype was recovered from a human donor with alopecia areata. DNA sequence: TGCAGCGTTGTAGAGGGAAGGTACGAGCAGTACTTC. This gives the protein CSVVEGRYEQYF.